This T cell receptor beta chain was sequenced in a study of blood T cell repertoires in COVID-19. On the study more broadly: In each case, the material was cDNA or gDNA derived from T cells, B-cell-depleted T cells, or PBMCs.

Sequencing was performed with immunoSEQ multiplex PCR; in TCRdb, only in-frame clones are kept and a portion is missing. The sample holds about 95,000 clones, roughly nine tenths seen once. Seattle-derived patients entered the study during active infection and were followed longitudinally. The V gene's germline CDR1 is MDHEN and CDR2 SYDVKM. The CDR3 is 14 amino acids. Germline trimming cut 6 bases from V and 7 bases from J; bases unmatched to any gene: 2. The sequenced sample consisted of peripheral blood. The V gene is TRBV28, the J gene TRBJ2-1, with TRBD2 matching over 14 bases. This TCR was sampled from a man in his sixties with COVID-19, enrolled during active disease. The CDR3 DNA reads TGTGCCAGCAGGGGGACTAGCGGGAGAAATGAGCAGTTCTTC. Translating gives CASRGTSGRNEQFF.